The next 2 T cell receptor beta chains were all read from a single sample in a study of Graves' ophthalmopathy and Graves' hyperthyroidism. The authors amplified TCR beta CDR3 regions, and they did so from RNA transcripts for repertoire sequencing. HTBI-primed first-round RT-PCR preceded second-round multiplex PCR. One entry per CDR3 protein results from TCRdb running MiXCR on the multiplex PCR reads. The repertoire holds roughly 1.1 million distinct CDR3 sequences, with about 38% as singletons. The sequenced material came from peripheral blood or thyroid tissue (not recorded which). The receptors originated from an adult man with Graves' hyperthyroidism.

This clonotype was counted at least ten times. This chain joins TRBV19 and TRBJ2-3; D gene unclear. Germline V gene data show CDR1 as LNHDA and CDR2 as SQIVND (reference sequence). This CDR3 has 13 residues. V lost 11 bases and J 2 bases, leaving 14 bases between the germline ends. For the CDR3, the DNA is TGTGCCGCTCGAGACTTCCTCACAGATACGCAGTATTTT. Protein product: CAARDFLTDTQYF. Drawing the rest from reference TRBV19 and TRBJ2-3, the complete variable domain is DGGITQSPKYLFRKEGQNVTLSCEQNLNHDAMYWYRQDPGQGLRLIYYSQIVNDFQKGDIAEGYSVSREKKESFPLTVTSAQKNPTAFYLCAARDFLTDTQYFGPGTRLTVL.

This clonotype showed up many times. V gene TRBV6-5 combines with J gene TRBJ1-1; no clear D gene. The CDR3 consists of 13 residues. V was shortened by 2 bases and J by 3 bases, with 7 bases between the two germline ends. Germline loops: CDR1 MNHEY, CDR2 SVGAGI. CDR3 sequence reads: CASSYRAHTEAFF. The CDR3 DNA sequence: TGTGCCAGCAGTTACAGGGCTCACACTGAAGCTTTCTTT.